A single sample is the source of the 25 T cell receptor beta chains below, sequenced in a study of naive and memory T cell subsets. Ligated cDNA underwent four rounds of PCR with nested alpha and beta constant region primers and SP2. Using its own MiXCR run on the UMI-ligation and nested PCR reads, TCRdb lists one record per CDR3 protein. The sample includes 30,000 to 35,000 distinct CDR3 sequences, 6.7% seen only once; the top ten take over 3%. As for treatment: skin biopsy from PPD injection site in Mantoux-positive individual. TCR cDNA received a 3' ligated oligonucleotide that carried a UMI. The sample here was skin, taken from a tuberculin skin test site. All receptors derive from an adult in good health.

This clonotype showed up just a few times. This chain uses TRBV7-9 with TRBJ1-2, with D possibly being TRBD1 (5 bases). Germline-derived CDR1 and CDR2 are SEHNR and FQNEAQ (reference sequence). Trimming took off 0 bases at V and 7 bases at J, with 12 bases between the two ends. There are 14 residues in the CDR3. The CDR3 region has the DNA TGTGCCAGCAGCTTAGCTACAGGATCTATTGGCTACACCTTC. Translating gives CASSLATGSIGYTF.

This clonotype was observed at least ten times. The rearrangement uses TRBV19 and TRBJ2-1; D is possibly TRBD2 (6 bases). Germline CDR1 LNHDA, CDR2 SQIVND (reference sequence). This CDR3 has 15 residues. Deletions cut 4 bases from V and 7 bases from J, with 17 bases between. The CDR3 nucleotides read TGTGCCAGTAGTACCGGACACCTAGGAGGGAATGAGCAGTTCTTC. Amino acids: CASSTGHLGGNEQFF.

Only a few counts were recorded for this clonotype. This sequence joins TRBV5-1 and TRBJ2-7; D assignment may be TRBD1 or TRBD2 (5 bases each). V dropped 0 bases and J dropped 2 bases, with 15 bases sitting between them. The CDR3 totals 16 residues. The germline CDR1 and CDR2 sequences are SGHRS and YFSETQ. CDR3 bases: TGCGCCAGCAGCTTGGCCTTCACGGGACGGACCTACGAGCAGTACTTC. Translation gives CASSLAFTGRTYEQYF.

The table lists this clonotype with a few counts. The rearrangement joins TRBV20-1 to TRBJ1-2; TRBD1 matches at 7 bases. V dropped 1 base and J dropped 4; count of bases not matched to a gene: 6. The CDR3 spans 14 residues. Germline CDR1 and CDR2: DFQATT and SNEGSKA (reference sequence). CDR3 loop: CSARGQGRIYGYTF. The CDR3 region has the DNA TGCAGTGCTAGAGGACAGGGACGTATCTATGGCTACACCTTC.

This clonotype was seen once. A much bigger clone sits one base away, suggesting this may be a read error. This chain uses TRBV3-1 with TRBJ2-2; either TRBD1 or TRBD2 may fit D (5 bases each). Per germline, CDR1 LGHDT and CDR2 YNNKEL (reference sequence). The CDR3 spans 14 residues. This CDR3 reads CASSQGGITGEMFF. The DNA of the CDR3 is TGTGCCAGCAGCCAAGGGGGGATAACCGGGGAGATGTTTTTT.

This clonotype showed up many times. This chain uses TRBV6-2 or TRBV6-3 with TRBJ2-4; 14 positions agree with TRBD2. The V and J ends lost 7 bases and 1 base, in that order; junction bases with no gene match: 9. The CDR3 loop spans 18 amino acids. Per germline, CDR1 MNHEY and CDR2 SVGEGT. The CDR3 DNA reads TGTGCCAGCACTAGACTAGCGGGGGGGCAATCGGCCAAAAACATTCAGTACTTC. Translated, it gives CASTRLAGGQSAKNIQYF.

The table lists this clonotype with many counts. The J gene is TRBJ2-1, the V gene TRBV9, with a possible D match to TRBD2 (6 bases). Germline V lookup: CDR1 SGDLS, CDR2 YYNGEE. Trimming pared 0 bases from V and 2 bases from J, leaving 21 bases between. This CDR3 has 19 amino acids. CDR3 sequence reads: CASSVATASAPGPYNEQFF. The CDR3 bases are TGTGCCAGCAGCGTAGCTACGGCTAGCGCCCCCGGCCCCTACAATGAGCAGTTCTTC.

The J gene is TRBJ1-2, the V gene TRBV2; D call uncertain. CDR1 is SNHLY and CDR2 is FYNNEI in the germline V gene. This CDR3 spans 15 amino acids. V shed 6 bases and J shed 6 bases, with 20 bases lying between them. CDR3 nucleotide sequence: TGTGCCAGCAGCCCCCCTTCGGAGGGAAAGGATGGCTACACCTTC. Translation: CASSPPSEGKDGYTF.

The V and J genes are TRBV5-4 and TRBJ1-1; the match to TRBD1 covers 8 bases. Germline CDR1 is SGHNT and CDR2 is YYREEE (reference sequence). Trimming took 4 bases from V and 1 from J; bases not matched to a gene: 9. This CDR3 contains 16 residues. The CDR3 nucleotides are TGTGCCAGCAGCCTAGGACAGGGCCCGAGGAACACTGAAGCTTTCTTT. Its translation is CASSLGQGPRNTEAFF. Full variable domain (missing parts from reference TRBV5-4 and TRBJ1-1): ETGVTQSPTHLIKTRGQQVTLRCSSQSGHNTVSWYQQALGQGPQFIFQYYREEENGRGNFPPRFSGLQFPNYSSELNVNALELDDSALYLCASSLGQGPRNTEAFFGQGTRLTVV.

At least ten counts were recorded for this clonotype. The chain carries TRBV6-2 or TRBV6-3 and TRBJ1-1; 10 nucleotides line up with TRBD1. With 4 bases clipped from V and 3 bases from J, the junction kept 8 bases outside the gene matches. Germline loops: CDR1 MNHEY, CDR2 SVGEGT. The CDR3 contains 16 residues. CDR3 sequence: CASSLGQGRPDTEAFF. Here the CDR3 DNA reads TGTGCCAGCAGTTTGGGACAGGGGCGCCCAGACACTGAAGCTTTCTTT.

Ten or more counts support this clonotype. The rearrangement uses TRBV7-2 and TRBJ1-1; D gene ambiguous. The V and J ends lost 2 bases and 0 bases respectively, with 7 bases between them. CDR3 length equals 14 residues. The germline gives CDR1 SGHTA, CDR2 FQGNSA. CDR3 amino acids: CASSLLTVNTEAFF. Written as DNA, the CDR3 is TGTGCCAGCAGCTTACTCACAGTGAACACTGAAGCTTTCTTT.

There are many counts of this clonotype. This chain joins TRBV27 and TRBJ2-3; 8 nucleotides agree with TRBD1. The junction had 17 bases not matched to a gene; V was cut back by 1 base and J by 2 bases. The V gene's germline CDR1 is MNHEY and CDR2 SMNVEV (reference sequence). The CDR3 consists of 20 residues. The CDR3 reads CASSLCSGGEHFRPTDTQYF. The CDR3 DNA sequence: TGTGCCAGCAGTTTATGTTCAGGGGGCGAGCACTTCCGACCCACAGATACGCAGTATTTT.

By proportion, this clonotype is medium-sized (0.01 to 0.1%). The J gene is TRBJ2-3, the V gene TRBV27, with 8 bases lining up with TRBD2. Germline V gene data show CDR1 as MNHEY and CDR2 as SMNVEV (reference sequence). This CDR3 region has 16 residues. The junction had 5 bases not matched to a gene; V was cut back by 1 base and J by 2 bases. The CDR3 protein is CASSLWAGGPTDTQYF. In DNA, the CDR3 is TGTGCCAGCAGTTTATGGGCGGGGGGCCCCACAGATACGCAGTATTTT.

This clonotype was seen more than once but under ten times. The CDR3: CASSQSSTILLQYF. The CDR3 DNA reads as TGTGCCAGCAGCCAAAGCAGCACTATCCTACTTCAGTACTTC. This rearrangement joins TRBV3-1 to TRBJ2-4; D is ambiguous. Trimming removed 2 bases from V and 11 bases from J, with 16 bases in between. The CDR3 is made up of 14 amino acids. Germline CDR1 reads LGHDT; CDR2 reads YNNKEL (reference sequence).

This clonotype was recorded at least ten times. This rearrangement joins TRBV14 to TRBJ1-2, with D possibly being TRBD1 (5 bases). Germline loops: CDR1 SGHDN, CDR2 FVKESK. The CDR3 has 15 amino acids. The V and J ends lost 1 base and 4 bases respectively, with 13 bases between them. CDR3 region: CASSQVMSGTYGYTF. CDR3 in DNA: TGTGCCAGCAGCCAAGTCATGTCAGGGACCTATGGCTACACCTTC. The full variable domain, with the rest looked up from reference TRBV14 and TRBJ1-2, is EAGVTQFPSHSVIEKGQTVTLRCDPISGHDNLYWYRRVMGKEIKFLLHFVKESKQDESGMPNNRFLAERTGGTYSTLKVQPAELEDSGVYFCASSQVMSGTYGYTFGSGTRLTVV.

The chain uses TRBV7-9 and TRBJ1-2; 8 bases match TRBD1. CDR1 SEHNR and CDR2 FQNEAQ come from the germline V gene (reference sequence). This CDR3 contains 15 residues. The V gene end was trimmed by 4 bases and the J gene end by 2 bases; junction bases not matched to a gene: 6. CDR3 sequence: CASSSRQGPNYGYTF. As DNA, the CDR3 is TGTGCCAGCAGCTCCCGACAGGGGCCCAACTATGGCTACACCTTC.

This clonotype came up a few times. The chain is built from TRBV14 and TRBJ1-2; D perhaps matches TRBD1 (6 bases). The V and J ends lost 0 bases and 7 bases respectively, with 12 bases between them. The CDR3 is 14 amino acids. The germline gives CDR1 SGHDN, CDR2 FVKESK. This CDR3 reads CASSQDPGQPGYTF. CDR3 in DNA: TGTGCCAGCAGCCAAGACCCAGGACAGCCTGGCTACACCTTC. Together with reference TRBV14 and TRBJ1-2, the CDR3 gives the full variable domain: EAGVTQFPSHSVIEKGQTVTLRCDPISGHDNLYWYRRVMGKEIKFLLHFVKESKQDESGMPNNRFLAERTGGTYSTLKVQPAELEDSGVYFCASSQDPGQPGYTFGSGTRLTVV.

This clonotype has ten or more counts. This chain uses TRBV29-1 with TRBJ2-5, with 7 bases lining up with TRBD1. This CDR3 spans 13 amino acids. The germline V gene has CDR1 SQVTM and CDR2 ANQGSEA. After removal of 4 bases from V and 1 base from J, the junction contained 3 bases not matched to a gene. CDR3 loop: CSVVGDSQETQYF. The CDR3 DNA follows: TGCAGCGTTGTAGGGGACAGCCAAGAGACCCAGTACTTC.

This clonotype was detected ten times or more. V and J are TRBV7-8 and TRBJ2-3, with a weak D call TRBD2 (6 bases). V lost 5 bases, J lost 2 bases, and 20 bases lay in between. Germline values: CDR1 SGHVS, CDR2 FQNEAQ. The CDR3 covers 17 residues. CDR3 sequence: CASSNVSTRDVTDTQYF. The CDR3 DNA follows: TGTGCCAGCAGCAACGTATCGACTAGGGACGTCACAGATACGCAGTATTTT.

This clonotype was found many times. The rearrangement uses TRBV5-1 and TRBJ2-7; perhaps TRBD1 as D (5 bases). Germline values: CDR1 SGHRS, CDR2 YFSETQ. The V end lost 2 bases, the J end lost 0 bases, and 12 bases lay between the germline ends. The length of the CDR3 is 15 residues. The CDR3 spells CASSFIPDSSYEQYF. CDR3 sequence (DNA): TGCGCCAGCAGCTTCATCCCAGACAGCTCCTACGAGCAGTACTTC.

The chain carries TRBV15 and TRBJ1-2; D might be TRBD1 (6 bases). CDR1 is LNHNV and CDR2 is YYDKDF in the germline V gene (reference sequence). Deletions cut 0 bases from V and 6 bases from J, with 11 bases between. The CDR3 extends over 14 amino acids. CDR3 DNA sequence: TGTGCCACCAGCAGAGACCTTGCAGGGGATGGCTACACCTTC. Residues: CATSRDLAGDGYTF. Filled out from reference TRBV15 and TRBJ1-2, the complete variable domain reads DAMVIQNPRYQVTQFGKPVTLSCSQTLNHNVMYWYQQKSSQAPKLLFHYYDKDFNNEADTPDNFQSRRPNTSFCFLDIRSPGLGDTAMYLCATSRDLAGDGYTFGSGTRLTVV.

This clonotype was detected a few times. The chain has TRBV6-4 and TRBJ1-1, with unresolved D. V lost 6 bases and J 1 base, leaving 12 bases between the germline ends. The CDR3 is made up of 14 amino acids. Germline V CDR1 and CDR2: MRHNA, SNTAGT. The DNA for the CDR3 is TGTGCCAGCAGGCACCAGGAGGGGAACACTGAAGCTTTCTTT. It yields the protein CASRHQEGNTEAFF.

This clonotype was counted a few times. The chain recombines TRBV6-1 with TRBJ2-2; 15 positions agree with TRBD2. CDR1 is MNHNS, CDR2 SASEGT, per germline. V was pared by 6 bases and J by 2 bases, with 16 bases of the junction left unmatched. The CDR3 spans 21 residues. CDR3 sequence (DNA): TGTGCCAGCAGGGACAGGATAGGACTAGCGGGGGGGCAATTTAACACCGGGGAGCTGTTTTTT. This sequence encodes CASRDRIGLAGGQFNTGELFF.

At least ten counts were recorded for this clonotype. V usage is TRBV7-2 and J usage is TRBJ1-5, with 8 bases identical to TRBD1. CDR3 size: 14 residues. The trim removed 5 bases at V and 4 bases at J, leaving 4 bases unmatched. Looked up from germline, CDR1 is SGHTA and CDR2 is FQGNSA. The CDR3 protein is CASSPGQGNQPQHF. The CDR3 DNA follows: TGTGCCAGCAGCCCAGGACAGGGTAATCAGCCCCAGCATTTT.

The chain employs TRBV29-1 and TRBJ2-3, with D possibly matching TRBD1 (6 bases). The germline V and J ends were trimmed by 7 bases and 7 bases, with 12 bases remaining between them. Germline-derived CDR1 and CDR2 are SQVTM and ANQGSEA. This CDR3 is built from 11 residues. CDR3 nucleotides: TGCAGCGCCGGCGGACAGTATACGCAGTATTTT. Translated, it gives CSAGGQYTQYF.